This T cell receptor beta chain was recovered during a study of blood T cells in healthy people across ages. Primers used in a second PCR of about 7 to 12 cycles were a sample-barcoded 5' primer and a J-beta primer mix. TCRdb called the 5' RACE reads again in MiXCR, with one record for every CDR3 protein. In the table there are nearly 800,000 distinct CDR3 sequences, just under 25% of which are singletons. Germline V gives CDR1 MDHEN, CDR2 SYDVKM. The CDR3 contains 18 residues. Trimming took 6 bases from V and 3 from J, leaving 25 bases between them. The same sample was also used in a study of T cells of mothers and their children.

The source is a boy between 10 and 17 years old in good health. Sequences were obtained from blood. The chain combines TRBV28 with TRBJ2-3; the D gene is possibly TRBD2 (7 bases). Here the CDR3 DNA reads TGTGCCAGCAGCCTGGCTGGGGGGGCTAGGAGGTTGACAGATACGCAGTATTTT. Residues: CASSLAGGARRLTDTQYF. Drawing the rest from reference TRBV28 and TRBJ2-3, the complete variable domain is DVKVTQSSRYLVKRTGEKVFLECVQDMDHENMFWYRQDPGLGLRLIYFSYDVKMKEKGDIPEGYSVSREKKERFSLILESASTNQTSMYLCASSLAGGARRLTDTQYFGPGTRLTVL.